Listed below are T cell receptor beta chains from one sample, sequenced in a study of blood T cell repertoires in COVID-19. The method was immunoSEQ multiplex PCR; TCRdb's version includes in-frame clones alone and lacks a portion of them. The sample yields some 110,000 clones, about 86% seen once. Material: peripheral blood. The source is an elderly woman with active or convalescent COVID-19. Each CDR3 is given with its conserved first and last residue. D genes are given only for firm matches. For some rows the clone size is stated as once, few or many, or as a class when expanded; others skip it.

clone_size | j_call | d_call | cdr3_length | v_call | cdr3_nt | cdr3_aa
. | TRBJ1-2 | TRBD1 | 15 | TRBV19 | TGTGCCAGTAGGTTAACCGGGACAGGGGCTTACCTCTACACCTTC | CASRLTGTGAYLYTF
few | TRBJ2-7 | . | 12 | TRBV29-1 | TGCAGCGTTGGGAGGGACTCCTACGAGCAGTACTTC | CSVGRDSYEQYF
. | TRBJ2-3 | . | 15 | TRBV7-9 | TGTGCCAGCAGCTTAGGTGGGCAGGGAACAGATACGCAGTATTTT | CASSLGGQGTDTQYF
. | TRBJ2-5 | TRBD2 | 14 | TRBV27 | TGTGCCAGCAGTTCAGGGACTAGCGGGGAGACCCAGTACTTC | CASSSGTSGETQYF
once | TRBJ2-2 | TRBD2 | 15 | TRBV10-3 | TGTGCCATCAGTGGGAGCGGGGGGTACACCGGGGAGCTGTTTTTT | CAISGSGGYTGELFF
once | TRBJ1-4 | . | 12 | TRBV2 | TGTGCCAGCGGTGAGGGGCTGAAGAAACTGTTTTTT | CASGEGLKKLFF
. | TRBJ2-2 | . | 11 | TRBV30 | TGTGTCTGCGGCAAACTAGGGGAGCTGTTTTTT | CVCGKLGELFF
. | TRBJ2-1 | TRBD1 | 19 | TRBV27 | TGTGCCAGCACCAGCGCCGGGACAGGGGGACTAAGCGGATACAATGAGCAGTTCTTC | CASTSAGTGGLSGYNEQFF
. | TRBJ1-2 | . | 17 | TRBV9 | TGTGCCAGCAGCGTAGAGTTCGGGAGGGGACTCAACTATGGCTACACCTTC | CASSVEFGRGLNYGYTF
. | TRBJ2-3 | TRBD2 | 15 | TRBV7-6 | TGTGCCAGCAGTCTAGCGGGGGGTTTATCAGATACGCAGTATTTT | CASSLAGGLSDTQYF
. | TRBJ2-6 | TRBD1 | 18 | TRBV11-2 | TGTGCCAGCAGCTTAGTATTACAGGGGGCGTCGGGGGCCAACGTCCTGACTTTC | CASSLVLQGASGANVLTF
medium-sized | TRBJ1-3 | TRBD1 | 15 | TRBV29-1 | TGCAGCGTTGAAGAGGGGGACAGATCGGGAAACACCATATATTTT | CSVEEGDRSGNTIYF
. | TRBJ2-6 | TRBD1 | 17 | TRBV7-2 | TGTGCCAGCAGCTTAAGGACAGGGGGGTCTGGGGCCAACGTCCTGACTTTC | CASSLRTGGSGANVLTF
. | TRBJ2-4 | TRBD1 | 14 | TRBV9 | TGTGCCAGCAGCGTTCGGGACAGCAAAAACATTCAGTACTTC | CASSVRDSKNIQYF
. | TRBJ1-1 | . | 14 | TRBV14 | TGTGCCAGCAAAATGGGGCAGTCGAACACTGAAGCTTTCTTT | CASKMGQSNTEAFF
. | TRBJ1-6 | TRBD1 | 15 | TRBV28 | TGTGCCAGCAGTGGGGGACAGTTTTATAATTCACCCCTCCACTTT | CASSGGQFYNSPLHF
. | TRBJ1-3 | . | 13 | TRBV9 | TGTGCCAGCAGCGTGGGAGGTGGAAACACCATATATTTT | CASSVGGGNTIYF
. | TRBJ1-1 | TRBD1 | 13 | TRBV18 | TGTGCCAGCTCACCCGGACAGGACCGTGAAGCTTTCTTT | CASSPGQDREAFF
once | TRBJ2-7 | TRBD1 | 14 | TRBV7-2 | TGTGCCAGCAGCACGGGACAGGGAGTCGGCGAGCAGTACTTC | CASSTGQGVGEQYF
. | TRBJ2-1 | . | 17 | TRBV28 | TGTGCCAGCAGTTTCAGTGCAGCCGGCGGGTTATACAATGAGCAGTTCTTC | CASSFSAAGGLYNEQFF
once | TRBJ1-1 | . | 13 | TRBV5-5 | TGTGCCAGCAGCACAACAGCTAACACTGAAGCTTTCTTT | CASSTTANTEAFF
. | TRBJ2-3 | . | 14 | TRBV27 | TGTGCCAGCAAGGAGGGGGCAGGCACAGATACGCAGTATTTT | CASKEGAGTDTQYF
. | TRBJ2-1 | . | 12 | TRBV5-1 | TGCGCCAGCAGCTTATTCGGAGGTGAGCAGTTCTTC | CASSLFGGEQFF
. | TRBJ1-5 | TRBD1 | 18 | TRBV2 | TGTGCCAGCAGTCTCGGAGGACAGGGGATTTATAGCAATCAGCCCCAGCATTTT | CASSLGGQGIYSNQPQHF
. | TRBJ1-1 | . | 13 | TRBV30 | TGCTCCGCGGGCGCCTTGATGGACACTGAAGCTTTCTTT | CSAGALMDTEAFF
. | TRBJ2-3 | TRBD1 | 15 | TRBV7-6 | TGTGCCAGCAGCCCAGACAGGGGGAGTACAGATACGCAGTATTTT | CASSPDRGSTDTQYF
. | TRBJ1-1 | TRBD1 | 12 | TRBV27 | TGTGCCAGCAGTAACGACAGGGGCAAAGCTTTCTTT | CASSNDRGKAFF
. | TRBJ2-7 | . | 11 | TRBV2 | TGTGCCAGCAGTGATGCGTACGAGCAGTACTTC | CASSDAYEQYF
few | TRBJ2-1 | TRBD2 | 14 | TRBV29-1 | TGCAGCGTTGAGGGGGGAGGGTCCTACAATGAGCAGTTCTTC | CSVEGGGSYNEQFF
. | TRBJ1-5 | TRBD1 | 14 | TRBV5-1 | TGCGCCAGCAGCTTGACAGGGGAAACACAGCCCCAGCATTTT | CASSLTGETQPQHF
. | TRBJ2-2 | . | 16 | TRBV7-8 | TGTGCCAGCAGCTTACTTCGAGGGTCGAACACCGGGGAGCTGTTTTTT | CASSLLRGSNTGELFF
. | TRBJ2-7 | TRBD1 | 16 | TRBV28 | TGTGCCAGCAGTTTAATCTGGCCAGGGGGATCCTACGAGCAGTACTTC | CASSLIWPGGSYEQYF
. | TRBJ1-4 | . | 15 | TRBV4-1 | TGCGCCAGCAGCCGGATCGACAGCACTAATGAAAAACTGTTTTTT | CASSRIDSTNEKLFF
. | TRBJ2-3 | . | 14 | TRBV24-1 | TGTGCCACCAGTGCACAGGGACCAGGTGGTACGCAGTATTTT | CATSAQGPGGTQYF
. | TRBJ2-3 | . | 15 | TRBV3-1/TRBV3-2 | TGTGCCAGCAGCCAAGAGGTGCAGTCCACAGATACGCAGTATTTT | CASSQEVQSTDTQYF
. | TRBJ1-6 | . | 16 | TRBV5-6 | TGTGCCAGCAGCTTGCCAGAAAGCTCCTATAATTCACCCCTCCACTTT | CASSLPESSYNSPLHF
. | TRBJ2-5 | TRBD2 | 15 | TRBV29-1 | TGCAGCGTTGGGCCCCCCGGCGGGGGGAAAGAGACCCAGTACTTC | CSVGPPGGGKETQYF
. | TRBJ2-4 | . | 16 | TRBV5-4 | TGTGCCAGCAGTCCACCTCGGGAGTTGGGCAAAAACATTCAGTACTTC | CASSPPRELGKNIQYF
. | TRBJ1-3 | . | 16 | TRBV18 | TGTGCCAGCTCACCACCCCGGACAGTCTCTGGAAACACCATATATTTT | CASSPPRTVSGNTIYF
. | TRBJ2-7 | TRBD2 | 14 | TRBV7-2 | TGTGCCAGCAGCTGGACTAGCGGGGACCACGAGCAGTACTTC | CASSWTSGDHEQYF
. | TRBJ2-2 | . | 16 | TRBV11-2 | TGTGCCGTAGTCTCACCTACAGGGGACTGGTCCGGGGAGCTGTTTTTT | CAVVSPTGDWSGELFF
. | TRBJ2-5 | TRBD2 | 16 | TRBV6-6 | TGTGCCAGCAGTCGAACTCTAGCGGGGGCGGTCGAGACCCAGTACTTC | CASSRTLAGAVETQYF
. | TRBJ2-1 | . | 16 | TRBV29-1 | TGCAGCGTTGAAGATCGCAAGGCGGGGTCTGTAGATGAGCAGTTCTTC | CSVEDRKAGSVDEQFF
. | TRBJ2-2 | . | 13 | TRBV9 | TGTGCCAGCAGCGGACTAAACACCGGGGAGCTGTTTTTT | CASSGLNTGELFF
once | TRBJ2-1 | . | 10 | TRBV29-1 | TGCAGCGTTCAGACAGGAGATCAGTTCTTC | CSVQTGDQFF
. | TRBJ1-6 | . | 16 | TRBV15 | TGTGCCACCAGCAGATCGAAGGGTACAGGCCATTCACCCCTCCACTTT | CATSRSKGTGHSPLHF